A single sample is the source of the 30 T cell receptor beta chains below, sequenced in a study of blood T cell repertoires in COVID-19. Assay used: immunoSEQ multiplex PCR; TCRdb lists only in-frame clones, some missing. This table holds 88,000 or so clones, roughly 77% found once. Sequencing input: peripheral blood. The receptors here all came from a human donor in a cohort sampled during active COVID-19.

The chain joins TRBV18 to TRBJ1-1, with 7 bases lining up with TRBD1. The CDR3 is 14 amino acids. Germline V CDR1 and CDR2: KGHSH, LQKENI. V lost 3 bases to trimming and J lost 3 bases; unmatched junction nucleotides: 4. CDR3 sequence: CASSPSTGYTEAFF. CDR3 nucleotides: TGTGCCAGCTCACCTTCGACAGGGTACACTGAAGCTTTCTTT.

The table lists this clone with a few counts. The genes are TRBV7-9 and TRBJ2-3; 7 positions match TRBD2. Losses at the gene ends were 7 bases for V and 6 bases for J; bases not matched to a gene: 16. Germline V CDR1 and CDR2: SEHNR, FQNEAQ (reference sequence). This CDR3 has 16 amino acids. In nucleotides, the CDR3 is TGTGCCAGCACCAAAGAGGTGGGAGGGTCCTGGGATACGCAGTATTTT. The encoded protein is CASTKEVGGSWDTQYF.

The V and J genes are TRBV12-3 or TRBV12-4 and TRBJ2-7; TRBD2 matches at 7 bases. The CDR3 totals 12 residues. Trimming at V came to 5 bases and at J to 4 bases, leaving 2 bases not matched to a gene. CDR3 sequence: CASSPGGYEQYF. DNA of the CDR3: TGTGCCAGCAGTCCCGGGGGGTACGAGCAGTACTTC.

V is TRBV10-3 and J is TRBJ2-3, with 8 nucleotides matching TRBD2. The CDR3 sequence is 14 residues long. The germline V gene has CDR1 ENHRY and CDR2 SYGVKD. J gave up 2 bases and V 7 bases, and 5 bases lay outside the gene matches. CDR3 in amino acids: CAINTGGVTDTQYF. In nucleotides, the CDR3 is TGTGCCATCAATACGGGAGGGGTCACAGATACGCAGTATTTT.

CDR3 in amino acids: CASSWGRLAMGEQYF. The DNA of the CDR3 is TGTGCCAGCAGTTGGGGGCGGCTCGCGATGGGCGAGCAGTACTTC. This chain uses TRBV27 with TRBJ2-7; perhaps TRBD1 as D (6 bases). V shed 4 bases and J shed 6 bases, with 19 bases lying between them. Germline V gene data show CDR1 as MNHEY and CDR2 as SMNVEV (reference sequence). The CDR3 loop spans 15 amino acids.

The chain employs TRBV14 and TRBJ2-4; D possibly corresponds to TRBD1 (6 bases). The CDR3 is 15 residues long. Germline loops: CDR1 SGHDN, CDR2 FVKESK. V dropped 0 bases and J dropped 1 base, with 7 bases sitting between them. CDR3 DNA: TGTGCCAGCAGCCAAGACCAGGGGGCCAAAAACATTCAGTACTTC. As protein: CASSQDQGAKNIQYF.

This rearrangement joins TRBV5-1 to TRBJ1-3; no definite D call. The CDR3 totals 16 residues. The germline gives CDR1 SGHRS, CDR2 YFSETQ. V shed 0 bases and J shed 0 bases, with 10 bases lying between them. The CDR3 spells CASSLGGSYSGNTIYF. The CDR3, as DNA: TGCGCCAGCAGCTTGGGAGGCAGCTACTCTGGAAACACCATATATTTT.

CDR3 in amino acids: CASSSLRSSGNTIYF. CDR3 nucleotide sequence: TGTGCCAGCAGCTCCCTACGGAGCTCTGGAAACACCATATATTTT. The genes are TRBV11-2 and TRBJ1-3; D remains ambiguous. V lost 4 bases to trimming and J lost 0 bases, with 10 bases between them. The CDR3 consists of 15 residues. Germline V gene data show CDR1 as SGHAT and CDR2 as FQNNGV.

V is TRBV4-1 and J is TRBJ2-4, with 9 nucleotides matching TRBD1. The CDR3 covers 16 residues. CDR1 is MGHRA, CDR2 YSYEKL, per germline. Unmatched junction bases numbered 15, after V lost 6 bases and J lost 9 bases. The CDR3 nucleotides read TGCGCCAGCAGGGACCAGGCCGGGACAGGGTCTATCATTCAGTACTTC. It encodes CASRDQAGTGSIIQYF.

V is TRBV3-1 (or the pseudogene TRBV3-2) and J is TRBJ2-1; D gene ambiguous. Germline loops: CDR1 LGHDT, CDR2 YNNKEL (reference sequence). The CDR3 is 12 amino acids. The V end lost 0 bases, the J end lost 7 bases, and 4 bases lay between the germline ends. In DNA form, the CDR3 reads TGTGCCAGCAGCCAAGATCGTAATGAGCAGTTCTTC. Translated: CASSQDRNEQFF.

CDR3 coding DNA: TGTGCCAGCAGTTTGGTGGGGGCAGTAATTAGCACTGAAGCTTTCTTT. Residues: CASSLVGAVISTEAFF. The chain joins TRBV28 to TRBJ1-1, with D possibly being TRBD1 (6 bases). CDR1 is MDHEN and CDR2 is SYDVKM in the germline V gene. The ends were cut back, 3 bases at V and 4 bases at J, with 18 bases in the middle. The CDR3 is made up of 16 amino acids. The whole variable domain, filled in from reference TRBV28 and TRBJ1-1, reads DVKVTQSSRYLVKRTGEKVFLECVQDMDHENMFWYRQDPGLGLRLIYFSYDVKMKEKGDIPEGYSVSREKKERFSLILESASTNQTSMYLCASSLVGAVISTEAFFGQGTRLTVV.

The V call is TRBV7-3, the J call TRBJ2-1; 13 bases are a match to TRBD2. The CDR3 has 17 residues. Per germline, CDR1 SGHTA and CDR2 FQGTGA. V lost 1 base and J lost 8; bases outside the gene matches: 8. CDR3 in amino acids: CASSLMGLAGNFDEQFF. The CDR3, as DNA: TGTGCCAGCAGCTTAATGGGACTAGCGGGAAATTTCGATGAGCAGTTCTTC. Full variable domain (missing parts from reference TRBV7-3 and TRBJ2-1): GAGVSQTPSNKVTEKGKYVELRCDPISGHTALYWYRQSLGQGPEFLIYFQGTGAADDSGLPNDRFFAVRPEGSVSTLKIQRTERGDSAVYLCASSLMGLAGNFDEQFFGPGTRLTVL.

Written as DNA, the CDR3 is TGTGCCAGCAACCTACAGACTAGCGGGAGAGGTGAGCAGTTCTTC. Protein product: CASNLQTSGRGEQFF. The chain combines TRBV7-2 with TRBJ2-1, with 12 bases that match TRBD2. The CDR3 totals 15 residues. V trimming: 7 bases; J trimming: 9 bases; junction bases outside the gene matches: 10. Germline CDR1 SGHTA, CDR2 FQGNSA.

The chain uses TRBV28 and TRBJ1-5; D is perhaps TRBD1 (5 bases). This CDR3 has 12 residues. With 5 bases removed from V and 7 bases from J, the gap between germline ends came to 9 bases. Germline CDR1 is MDHEN and CDR2 is SYDVKM. The CDR3 here is CASSRRGQPQHF. The CDR3 region has the DNA TGTGCCAGCAGTCGGAGGGGCCAGCCCCAGCATTTT. Combining the CDR3 with reference TRBV28 and TRBJ1-5 gives the whole variable domain DVKVTQSSRYLVKRTGEKVFLECVQDMDHENMFWYRQDPGLGLRLIYFSYDVKMKEKGDIPEGYSVSREKKERFSLILESASTNQTSMYLCASSRRGQPQHFGDGTRLSIL.

The CDR3 DNA follows: TGTGCCAGCAGCAAACTCTGGACAGGGGATGGCTACACCTTC. Its protein is CASSKLWTGDGYTF. This sequence joins TRBV21-1 and TRBJ1-2; no DNA check was done on the table's D call, TRBD1. TRBV21-1 represents a pseudogene. The CDR3 totals 14 residues.

This clone was seen only a few times. V and J are TRBV30 and TRBJ1-2; 7 bases are a match to TRBD1. J was trimmed by 7 bases and V by 8 bases; bases with no gene match: 10. The CDR3 contains 12 residues. CDR1 and CDR2 (germline): GTSNPN, SVGIG (reference sequence). The CDR3 protein is CAQKQGRGGYTF. The CDR3 DNA follows: TGTGCCCAAAAACAGGGGCGGGGTGGCTACACCTTC.

The chain is built from TRBV19 and TRBJ1-1; 9 bases align to TRBD1. Trimming removed 5 bases from V and 10 bases from J; junction bases left unmatched: 8. Germline CDR1 LNHDA, CDR2 SQIVND (reference sequence). There are 13 residues in the CDR3. The CDR3 protein is CASSPGTGLVAFF. The CDR3, as DNA: TGTGCCAGTAGTCCCGGGACAGGGTTGGTAGCTTTCTTT.

The CDR3 loop is CASSGGQGDETQYF. The CDR3 nucleotides are TGTGCCAGCAGCGGTGGACAGGGGGATGAGACCCAGTACTTC. The rearrangement links TRBV5-4 to TRBJ2-5, with 10 bases matching TRBD1. The germline CDR1 and CDR2 sequences are SGHNT and YYREEE (reference sequence). J was trimmed by 5 bases and V by 4 bases; bases with no gene match: 5. CDR3 length: 14 amino acids.

The genes are TRBV4-2 and TRBJ2-7; unclear D gene. The CDR3 sequence is 14 residues long. V dropped 2 bases and J dropped 2 bases, with 10 bases sitting between them. CDR1 is LGHNA, CDR2 YNFKEQ, per germline. In DNA, the CDR3 is TGTGCCAGCAGCCAAAACGACGCGGCCTACGAGCAGTACTTC. Translating it yields CASSQNDAAYEQYF.

The genes are TRBV7-9 and TRBJ2-3; 7 positions agree with TRBD2. CDR1 and CDR2 from the germline V gene are SEHNR and FQNEAQ (reference sequence). V shed 2 bases, J shed 1 base, and the junction held 9 bases outside the gene matches. CDR3 length equals 17 residues. DNA of the CDR3: TGTGCCAGCAGCTTAAGCGGCGGGAGCGTACGCACAGATACGCAGTATTTT. Translated, it gives CASSLSGGSVRTDTQYF.

This clone was counted only a few times. The chain recombines TRBV4-2 with TRBJ1-2; 7 nucleotides align to TRBD1. The CDR3 sequence is 14 residues long. Germline V gene lookup returns CDR1 LGHNA and CDR2 YNFKEQ. The V segment lost 4 bases and the J segment 8 bases; nucleotides outside the gene matches: 10. In DNA, the CDR3 is TGTGCCAGCAGCCTGAGAGGTAGGGGGCAAGGCTACACCTTC. It translates to CASSLRGRGQGYTF.

The genes are TRBV23-1 and TRBJ2-7, with 10 bases identical to TRBD2. TRBV23-1 is sorted into the ORF group, with uncertain function. CDR3 size: 17 residues. V lost 2 bases to trimming and J lost 6 bases; unmatched junction nucleotides: 13. As DNA, the CDR3 is TGCGCCAGCAGTCAAACCGAGTGGACTAGCGGCGGGGGCGAGCAGTACTTC. Translation: CASSQTEWTSGGGEQYF.

This chain connects TRBV24-1 to TRBJ2-1; 9 bases map to TRBD2. Trimming took 9 bases from V and 8 from J; bases not matched to a gene: 7. Germline loops: CDR1 KGHDR, CDR2 SFDVKD. This CDR3 has 13 amino acids. The CDR3 protein is CATGLAGSYEQFF. In nucleotides, the CDR3 is TGTGCCACCGGGCTAGCGGGAAGCTATGAGCAGTTCTTC.

The V gene is TRBV7-2, the J gene TRBJ2-1; the D gene is possibly TRBD1 (6 bases). The V gene lost 5 bases and the J gene lost 4 bases, with 9 bases spanning the gap. Germline CDR1 SGHTA, CDR2 FQGNSA. The CDR3 consists of 13 residues. The DNA for the CDR3 is TGTGCCAGCAGCCCGGGACAATACAATGAGCAGTTCTTC. Encoded protein: CASSPGQYNEQFF.

J is TRBJ2-3 and V is TRBV27; weak D call: TRBD1 (5 bases). CDR3 size: 14 residues. With 3 bases removed from V and 6 bases from J, the gap between germline ends came to 13 bases. Germline CDR1 reads MNHEY; CDR2 reads SMNVEV (reference sequence). The CDR3 coding sequence is TGTGCCAGCAGTTTTATAGGGGTGGACGATACGCAGTATTTT. Its protein is CASSFIGVDDTQYF.

The V and J genes are TRBV2 and TRBJ2-6; D is ambiguous. Germline lookup yields CDR1 SNHLY and CDR2 FYNNEI. With 3 bases removed from V and 2 bases from J, the gap between germline ends came to 8 bases. CDR3 size: 15 residues. CDR3 amino acids: CASSDVGAGANVLTF. CDR3 nucleotide sequence: TGTGCCAGCAGTGACGTGGGCGCTGGGGCCAACGTCCTGACTTTC.

The V call is TRBV5-4, the J call TRBJ2-3; D unresolved. Deletions cut 6 bases from V and 0 bases from J, with 14 bases between. Germline V gene sequence: CDR1 SGHNT, CDR2 YYREEE (reference sequence). CDR3 length: 15 residues. CDR3 nucleotide sequence: TGTGCCAGCAACGAGGAACCAGCTAGCACAGATACGCAGTATTTT. Translating it yields CASNEEPASTDTQYF.

The V gene is TRBV4-2, the J gene TRBJ2-3, with 10 bases fitting TRBD2. With 5 bases clipped from V and 6 bases from J, the junction kept 8 bases outside the gene matches. CDR1 and CDR2 from the germline V gene are LGHNA and YNFKEQ. The CDR3 consists of 15 residues. The CDR3 DNA follows: TGTGCCAGCAGCTCCCTAGCGGGAGCTCTGGATACGCAGTATTTT. Its translation: CASSSLAGALDTQYF.

V gene TRBV9 combines with J gene TRBJ2-1; unclear D gene. The CDR3 is 16 amino acids. Per germline, CDR1 SGDLS and CDR2 YYNGEE. V lost 4 bases and J lost 4, with 18 bases in between. CDR3 loop: CASSHGSAEIYNEQFF. CDR3 bases: TGTGCCAGCAGCCATGGGTCGGCGGAGATATACAATGAGCAGTTCTTC.

The rearrangement uses TRBV7-9 and TRBJ2-7; 10 bases line up with TRBD1. V trimming: 5 bases; J trimming: 5 bases; junction bases outside the gene matches: 3. This CDR3 comprises 13 residues. Per the germline V gene, CDR1 is SEHNR and CDR2 is FQNEAQ (reference sequence). The CDR3 loop reads CASSPTGGHEQYF. The DNA for the CDR3 is TGTGCCAGCAGCCCGACAGGGGGCCACGAGCAGTACTTC.